Listed below are T cell receptor beta chains from one sample, sequenced in a study of memory CD4+ T cells and cytomegalovirus serostatus. Clones were sequenced by immunoSEQ multiplex PCR, and TCRdb holds only the in-frame ones, with some missing. The top ten hold around 1.6% of the sample, which has roughly 50,000 clones, around three quarters seen once. The source material was memory CD4+ T cells from blood. The receptors originated from an adult in good health and CMV-seronegative. Both conserved end residues are part of each CDR3. A D gene is named only where the DNA matches it firmly. Clone size is given for some rows only: seen once, a few or many times, or a class if the clone is expanded.

V gene: TRBV7-9; D gene: -; clone size: few; J gene: TRBJ2-7; CDR3 DNA: TGTGCCAGCAGCCGATTTATGACCGGGACAAGCGAGCAGTACTTC; CDR3 protein: CASSRFMTGTSEQYF
V gene: TRBV11-2; D gene: -; clone size: -; J gene: TRBJ1-2; CDR3 DNA: TGTGCCAGCAGCTTATTTGCGTCCTATGGCTACACCTTC; CDR3 protein: CASSLFASYGYTF
V gene: TRBV4-3; D gene: -; clone size: -; J gene: TRBJ1-1; CDR3 DNA: TGCGCCAGCAGCCAAGATGGGACACCGAACACTGAAGCTTTCTTT; CDR3 protein: CASSQDGTPNTEAFF
V gene: TRBV5-4; D gene: -; clone size: -; J gene: TRBJ1-5; CDR3 DNA: TGTGCCAGCAGCTTGGACGGCCCGGGGAGCAATCAGCCCCAGCATTTT; CDR3 protein: CASSLDGPGSNQPQHF
V gene: TRBV6-5; D gene: TRBD1; clone size: few; J gene: TRBJ1-2; CDR3 DNA: TGTGCCAGCAGTTACCAGGGGGCTGATGGCTACACCTTC; CDR3 protein: CASSYQGADGYTF
V gene: TRBV4-3; D gene: TRBD1; clone size: -; J gene: TRBJ1-6; CDR3 DNA: TGCGCCAGCAGCCTCCAACAGGGGGCCCGGTCACCCCTCCACTTT; CDR3 protein: CASSLQQGARSPLHF
V gene: TRBV4-3; D gene: TRBD1; clone size: -; J gene: TRBJ1-4; CDR3 DNA: TGCGCCAGCAGCCAAGAGATCACAGGGGTGGGTGAAAAACTGTTTTTT; CDR3 protein: CASSQEITGVGEKLFF
V gene: TRBV7-9; D gene: TRBD2; clone size: -; J gene: TRBJ2-3; CDR3 DNA: TGTGCCAGCAGACTGGGACTAGCTGACGATACGCAGTATTTT; CDR3 protein: CASRLGLADDTQYF
V gene: TRBV18; D gene: TRBD1; clone size: -; J gene: TRBJ1-5; CDR3 DNA: TGTGCCAGCTCAGCCCTGACCTTGACAGGGGTTAACGATCAGCCCCAGCATTTT; CDR3 protein: CASSALTLTGVNDQPQHF
V gene: TRBV29-1; D gene: -; clone size: -; J gene: TRBJ1-2; CDR3 DNA: TGCAGCGGGACCTGGGGAACAGGGAGGTATGGCTACACCTTC; CDR3 protein: CSGTWGTGRYGYTF
V gene: TRBV6-1; D gene: TRBD1; clone size: -; J gene: TRBJ2-7; CDR3 DNA: TGTGCCAGCAGTCATCCCGGACAGGTCCCCTACGAGCAGTACTTC; CDR3 protein: CASSHPGQVPYEQYF
V gene: TRBV5-5; D gene: TRBD2; clone size: -; J gene: TRBJ2-7; CDR3 DNA: TGTGCCAGCAGCCCCCCCGGTAGCGGGAGAGAGTCCTACGAGCAGTACTTC; CDR3 protein: CASSPPGSGRESYEQYF
V gene: TRBV27; D gene: -; clone size: once; J gene: TRBJ2-1; CDR3 DNA: TGTGCCAGCAGTTTAACCATTAGCGTCGATGAGCAGTTCTTC; CDR3 protein: CASSLTISVDEQFF
V gene: TRBV7-6; D gene: TRBD2; clone size: -; J gene: TRBJ2-5; CDR3 DNA: TGTGCCAGCAGCTTAGCCAAAGGACTAGCAAAAGAGACCCAGTACTTC; CDR3 protein: CASSLAKGLAKETQYF
V gene: TRBV13; D gene: -; clone size: -; J gene: TRBJ1-2; CDR3 DNA: TGTGCCAGCAGCTTAGGCCGGGGAGGGAGTGGCTACACCTTC; CDR3 protein: CASSLGRGGSGYTF
V gene: TRBV19; D gene: -; clone size: -; J gene: TRBJ1-2; CDR3 DNA: TGTGCCAGTAGTAGAGTAGGCACCAACTATGGCTACACCTTC; CDR3 protein: CASSRVGTNYGYTF
V gene: TRBV6-1; D gene: TRBD1; clone size: once; J gene: TRBJ1-1; CDR3 DNA: TGTGCCAGCAGTGAAGGGGGTCAGGGGGCAAGAGCTTTCTTT; CDR3 protein: CASSEGGQGARAFF
V gene: TRBV7-9; D gene: -; clone size: once; J gene: TRBJ1-5; CDR3 DNA: TGTGCCAGCAGCCTACAAGGGGCTCAGCCCCAGCATTTT; CDR3 protein: CASSLQGAQPQHF
V gene: TRBV4-1; D gene: TRBD1; clone size: few; J gene: TRBJ1-1; CDR3 DNA: TGCGCCAGCAGGTCTGAACCGGGACAGGGTGTCTCTGAAGCTTTCTTT; CDR3 protein: CASRSEPGQGVSEAFF
V gene: TRBV6-1; D gene: -; clone size: -; J gene: TRBJ1-2; CDR3 DNA: TGTGCCAGCAGTGGACAGACGGATGGCTACACCTTC; CDR3 protein: CASSGQTDGYTF
V gene: TRBV6-6; D gene: -; clone size: -; J gene: TRBJ2-1; CDR3 DNA: TGTGCCAGCAGCGCGTGGGGGCCCTACAATGAGCAGTTCTTC; CDR3 protein: CASSAWGPYNEQFF
V gene: TRBV28; D gene: -; clone size: once; J gene: TRBJ1-1; CDR3 DNA: TGTGCCAGCAGTCCTTTCAACTCCATGAACACTGAAGCTTTCTTT; CDR3 protein: CASSPFNSMNTEAFF
V gene: TRBV27; D gene: -; clone size: -; J gene: TRBJ2-5; CDR3 DNA: TGTGCCAGCAGTCTACAGGGTGGCCGGGGGACCCAGTACTTC; CDR3 protein: CASSLQGGRGTQYF
V gene: TRBV11-3; D gene: TRBD1; clone size: once; J gene: TRBJ2-2; CDR3 DNA: TGTGCCAGCAGCTCGGGACAGGGAAGCACCGGGGAGCTGTTTTTT; CDR3 protein: CASSSGQGSTGELFF
V gene: TRBV10-3; D gene: TRBD2; clone size: -; J gene: TRBJ2-7; CDR3 DNA: TGTGCCATCAGTGCGGGGGGATGGCGATTATACGAGCAGTACTTC; CDR3 protein: CAISAGGWRLYEQYF
V gene: TRBV28; D gene: -; clone size: -; J gene: TRBJ1-5; CDR3 DNA: TGTGCCAGCAGTCTGCCCTTAGCGGGAAATCAGCCCCAGCATTTT; CDR3 protein: CASSLPLAGNQPQHF
V gene: TRBV28; D gene: -; clone size: once; J gene: TRBJ1-1; CDR3 DNA: TGTGCCAGCAGTCCTCCCTTGGGGTGGGACACTGAAGCTTTCTTT; CDR3 protein: CASSPPLGWDTEAFF
V gene: TRBV6-1; D gene: TRBD2; clone size: -; J gene: TRBJ2-5; CDR3 DNA: TGTGCCAGCAGTGAAAAGCGACTAGCGGGAGGGCACCAAGAGACCCAGTACTTC; CDR3 protein: CASSEKRLAGGHQETQYF
V gene: TRBV4-2; D gene: TRBD1; clone size: -; J gene: TRBJ1-1; CDR3 DNA: TGTGCCAGCAGCCAATCACAGGGGGAAGGGGACACTGAAGCTTTCTTT; CDR3 protein: CASSQSQGEGDTEAFF
V gene: TRBV19; D gene: -; clone size: few; J gene: TRBJ1-2; CDR3 DNA: TGTGCCAGTAGCCCCGGGGGGGTCGTCGGCTATGGCTACACCTTC; CDR3 protein: CASSPGGVVGYGYTF
V gene: TRBV7-9; D gene: TRBD1; clone size: medium-sized; J gene: TRBJ1-2; CDR3 DNA: TGTGCCAGCAGCTTAGTGTCCTACAGGGGAGTCGTTAACTATGGCTACACCTTC; CDR3 protein: CASSLVSYRGVVNYGYTF
V gene: TRBV6-6; D gene: -; clone size: -; J gene: TRBJ2-7; CDR3 DNA: TGTGCCAGCAGCGACCTCACACACGAGCAGTACTTC; CDR3 protein: CASSDLTHEQYF
V gene: TRBV9; D gene: -; clone size: -; J gene: TRBJ2-7; CDR3 DNA: TGTGCCAGCAGCGTAGCAAGCAGCTCCTACGAGCAGTACTTC; CDR3 protein: CASSVASSSYEQYF
V gene: TRBV9; D gene: TRBD1; clone size: -; J gene: TRBJ1-5; CDR3 DNA: TGTGCCAGCAGCGCTACCGACAGGGGGCCCAATCAGCCCCAGCATTTT; CDR3 protein: CASSATDRGPNQPQHF
V gene: TRBV7-9; D gene: -; clone size: -; J gene: TRBJ1-2; CDR3 DNA: TGTGCCAGCTGGGACCCAGGGTCCTCTAACTATGGCTACACCTTC; CDR3 protein: CASWDPGSSNYGYTF
V gene: TRBV2; D gene: -; clone size: -; J gene: TRBJ1-3; CDR3 DNA: TGTGCCACTCGGCGACAGCTAAACGGAGGCCTCTCTGGAAACACCATATATTTT; CDR3 protein: CATRRQLNGGLSGNTIYF
V gene: TRBV28; D gene: TRBD1; clone size: -; J gene: TRBJ1-2; CDR3 DNA: TGTGCCAGCAGTCCTAGACAGGGAGTTATCTATGGCTACACCTTC; CDR3 protein: CASSPRQGVIYGYTF
V gene: TRBV9; D gene: -; clone size: -; J gene: TRBJ2-1; CDR3 DNA: TGTGCCAGCAGCGCCCGGGGGCCCCCCGGGTTGAATGAGCAGTTCTTC; CDR3 protein: CASSARGPPGLNEQFF
V gene: TRBV28; D gene: -; clone size: -; J gene: TRBJ1-2; CDR3 DNA: TGTGCCAGCAGTTTTCCCCGACGGGGAAGGGGCTACACCTTC; CDR3 protein: CASSFPRRGRGYTF
V gene: TRBV27; D gene: -; clone size: -; J gene: TRBJ2-5; CDR3 DNA: TGTGCCAGCGGCAGAGGGCCAGGAGTTCAAGAGACCCAGTACTTC; CDR3 protein: CASGRGPGVQETQYF
V gene: TRBV7-2; D gene: -; clone size: -; J gene: TRBJ2-7; CDR3 DNA: TGTGCCAGCAGCTCCCTGCCCTACGAGCAGTACTTC; CDR3 protein: CASSSLPYEQYF
V gene: TRBV28; D gene: -; clone size: -; J gene: TRBJ1-2; CDR3 DNA: TGTGCCAGCAGGGAAACAGGCCCCCGGGGCTACACCTTC; CDR3 protein: CASRETGPRGYTF
V gene: TRBV27; D gene: TRBD2; clone size: few; J gene: TRBJ2-1; CDR3 DNA: TGTGCCAGCAGTTTACTAACTAGCGGGAGGGTCAATGAGCAGTTCTTC; CDR3 protein: CASSLLTSGRVNEQFF
V gene: TRBV7-2; D gene: -; clone size: once; J gene: TRBJ2-1; CDR3 DNA: TGTGCCAGCAGCTTAGGGGCGGGCGGCCAGGGTGAGCAGTTCTTC; CDR3 protein: CASSLGAGGQGEQFF
V gene: TRBV6-6; D gene: -; clone size: -; J gene: TRBJ2-7; CDR3 DNA: TGTGCCAGCAGCCCCGGACAACCCGAGCAGTACTTC; CDR3 protein: CASSPGQPEQYF
V gene: TRBV6-4; D gene: -; clone size: few; J gene: TRBJ1-6; CDR3 DNA: TGTGCCAGCAGTGGTAGTTCACCCCTCCACTTT; CDR3 protein: CASSGSSPLHF
V gene: TRBV6-6; D gene: -; clone size: -; J gene: TRBJ2-7; CDR3 DNA: TGTGCCAGCAGCCCTGGGTTCTCCTACGAGCAGTACTTC; CDR3 protein: CASSPGFSYEQYF